These T cell receptor beta chains were read from a single sample in a study of beta chain features in type 1 diabetes. The table came from immunoSEQ multiplex PCR; TCRdb's copy has only in-frame clones and leaves some out. This table has some 230,000 clones, around 10% appearing once. Sequencing was performed on naive CD4+ T cells from blood. Receptors originate from a young woman in good health. Each CDR3 is given with its conserved first and last residue. Each record gives: J gene, CDR3 length, clone size, D gene, V gene, CDR3 protein, CDR3 DNA. D genes are given only for firm matches. Not all rows give a size; the values are once, few, many and, for expanded clones, a class.

j_call: TRBJ2-1
cdr3_length: 12
clone_size: few
d_call: .
v_call: TRBV5-1
cdr3_aa: CASSLRAYEQFF
cdr3_nt: TGCGCCAGCAGCCTGCGAGCGTATGAGCAGTTCTTC

j_call: TRBJ2-3
cdr3_length: 14
clone_size: few
d_call: .
v_call: TRBV7-2
cdr3_aa: CASSLNSYTDTQYF
cdr3_nt: TGTGCCAGCAGCTTAAATAGTTACACAGATACGCAGTATTTT

j_call: TRBJ1-6
cdr3_length: 13
clone_size: .
d_call: .
v_call: TRBV6-5
cdr3_aa: CASSIDRNSPLHF
cdr3_nt: TGTGCCAGCAGTATAGACAGGAATTCACCCCTCCACTTT

j_call: TRBJ2-1
cdr3_length: 16
clone_size: few
d_call: TRBD2
v_call: TRBV19
cdr3_aa: CASDPAASSGSNEQFF
cdr3_nt: TGTGCCAGCGACCCGGCGGCGTCTAGCGGGTCGAATGAGCAGTTCTTC

j_call: TRBJ1-4
cdr3_length: 13
clone_size: .
d_call: .
v_call: TRBV30
cdr3_aa: CAWSVPGSEKLFF
cdr3_nt: TGTGCCTGGAGTGTACCGGGATCTGAAAAACTGTTTTTT

j_call: TRBJ2-5
cdr3_length: 13
clone_size: .
d_call: .
v_call: TRBV7-9
cdr3_aa: CASSLGSQETQYF
cdr3_nt: TGTGCCAGCAGCTTAGGGAGCCAAGAGACCCAGTACTTC

j_call: TRBJ2-7
cdr3_length: 14
clone_size: .
d_call: TRBD1
v_call: TRBV7-9
cdr3_aa: CASIGTGEAYEQYF
cdr3_nt: TGTGCCAGCATCGGGACAGGGGAGGCCTACGAGCAGTACTTC

j_call: TRBJ1-2
cdr3_length: 13
clone_size: few
d_call: .
v_call: TRBV10-3
cdr3_aa: CAISPGTDYGYTF
cdr3_nt: TGTGCCATCAGTCCCGGGACTGACTATGGCTACACCTTC

j_call: TRBJ2-1
cdr3_length: 13
clone_size: few
d_call: TRBD1
v_call: TRBV4-2
cdr3_aa: CASTWTGNNEQFF
cdr3_nt: TGTGCCAGCACCTGGACAGGTAACAATGAGCAGTTCTTC

j_call: TRBJ2-2
cdr3_length: 15
clone_size: few
d_call: .
v_call: TRBV5-1
cdr3_aa: CASSLAGKNTGELFF
cdr3_nt: TGCGCCAGCAGCTTGGCCGGGAAAAACACCGGGGAGCTGTTTTTT

j_call: TRBJ2-7
cdr3_length: 14
clone_size: .
d_call: .
v_call: TRBV14
cdr3_aa: CASSQYENFYEQYF
cdr3_nt: TGTGCCAGCAGCCAATACGAAAACTTCTACGAGCAGTACTTC

j_call: TRBJ2-5
cdr3_length: 15
clone_size: few
d_call: TRBD2
v_call: TRBV28
cdr3_aa: CASNPSGGARETQYF
cdr3_nt: TGTGCCAGCAACCCTAGCGGGGGGGCTCGAGAGACCCAGTACTTC

j_call: TRBJ2-5
cdr3_length: 16
clone_size: .
d_call: TRBD1
v_call: TRBV5-1
cdr3_aa: CASTPFLQTGRETQYF
cdr3_nt: TGCGCCAGCACCCCCTTTCTCCAGACAGGGCGAGAGACCCAGTACTTC

j_call: TRBJ2-2
cdr3_length: 13
clone_size: .
d_call: TRBD1
v_call: TRBV5-1
cdr3_aa: CASSRGQTEELFF
cdr3_nt: TGCGCCAGCAGCAGGGGACAGACGGAGGAGCTGTTTTTT

j_call: TRBJ2-3
cdr3_length: 15
clone_size: .
d_call: TRBD2
v_call: TRBV6-6
cdr3_aa: CASSRLAGDTDTQYF
cdr3_nt: TGTGCCAGCAGCAGGCTAGCGGGAGACACAGATACGCAGTATTTT

j_call: TRBJ2-7
cdr3_length: 11
clone_size: .
d_call: .
v_call: TRBV6-5
cdr3_aa: CASRRGYEQYF
cdr3_nt: TGTGCCAGCAGGCGCGGGTACGAGCAGTACTTC

j_call: TRBJ2-5
cdr3_length: 16
clone_size: .
d_call: TRBD2
v_call: TRBV6-5
cdr3_aa: CASSYGLAGGLETQYF
cdr3_nt: TGTGCCAGCAGTTACGGACTAGCGGGAGGGCTGGAGACCCAGTACTTC

j_call: TRBJ2-7
cdr3_length: 16
clone_size: once
d_call: TRBD2
v_call: TRBV6-1
cdr3_aa: CASSGTSGSFIYEQYF
cdr3_nt: TGTGCCAGCAGTGGGACTAGCGGGAGCTTTATCTACGAGCAGTACTTC

j_call: TRBJ1-2
cdr3_length: 14
clone_size: .
d_call: TRBD1
v_call: TRBV30
cdr3_aa: CAWRGTGGLDGYTF
cdr3_nt: TGTGCCTGGAGGGGGACAGGGGGCCTGGATGGCTACACCTTC